The T cell receptor beta chain described here comes from a study of Graves' ophthalmopathy and Graves' hyperthyroidism. With 6 bases removed from V and 1 base from J, the gap between germline ends came to 13 bases. There are 13 residues in the CDR3. The germline V gene encodes CDR1 DFQATT and CDR2 SNEGSKA (reference sequence). Transcripts of RNA were the source for amplifying TCR beta CDR3 regions. A first-round RT-PCR used HTBI primers, followed by a second-round multiplex PCR. TCRdb re-called the multiplex PCR reads through MiXCR, storing one row per CDR3 protein. The sample lists fewer than 650,000 distinct CDR3 sequences; 22% were seen once. Pregnant or lactating patients and those with other autoimmune diseases or uncontrolled infections were excluded. General study points: Sensitivity of about 90% and specificity of around 80% were achieved when a 13-signature model separated ophthalmopathy from stable hyperthyroidism.

The sample holds many counts of this clonotype. Its target is unknown. This receptor was taken from a woman younger than 30 with stable Graves' hyperthyroidism. Some clones in this sample may be carry-over from other donors' samples. The material sequenced was peripheral blood. The chain combines TRBV20-1 with TRBJ2-7; no clear D. CDR3 sequence: CSAETSWSYEQYF. The CDR3 bases are TGCAGTGCGGAGACCAGTTGGTCCTACGAGCAGTACTTC.